This paragraph reports one TCR beta chain. The V and J ends lost 4 bases and 3 bases respectively, with 14 bases between them. This CDR3 has 14 amino acids. Germline V gene lookup returns CDR1 SGDLS and CDR2 YYNGEE. This entry is derived from a study of blood T cell repertoires in COVID-19. The assay was immunoSEQ multiplex PCR, and TCRdb's table has in-frame clones only and misses some. The sample contains some 300,000 clones, around 85% of which appear only once. Source material: peripheral blood. The rearrangement joins TRBV9 to TRBJ2-7, with a possible D match to TRBD2 (5 bases). This TCR derives from a woman between 50 and 59 years old with active or convalescent COVID-19. The CDR3 sequence is CASSPGLGRYEQYF. CDR3 sequence (DNA): TGTGCCAGCAGCCCGGGGTTGGGTCGCTACGAGCAGTACTTC. Using reference TRBV9 and TRBJ2-7 for the parts outside the CDR3, the full variable domain is DSGVTQTPKHLITATGQRVTLRCSPRSGDLSVYWYQQSLDQGLQFLIQYYNGEERAKGNILERFSAQQFPDLHSELNLSSLELGDSALYFCASSPGLGRYEQYFGPGTRLTVT.